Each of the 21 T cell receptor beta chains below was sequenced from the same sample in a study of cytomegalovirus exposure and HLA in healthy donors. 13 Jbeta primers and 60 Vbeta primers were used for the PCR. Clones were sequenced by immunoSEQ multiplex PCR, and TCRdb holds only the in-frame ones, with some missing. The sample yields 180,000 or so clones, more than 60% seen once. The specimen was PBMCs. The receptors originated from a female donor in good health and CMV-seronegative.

The CDR3 loop is CASSDDRTNTGELFF. The CDR3 DNA reads TGTGCCAGCAGTGACGACAGAACGAACACCGGGGAGCTGTTTTTT. This chain links TRBV25-1 with TRBJ2-2; D is possibly TRBD1 (5 bases). With 3 bases removed from V and 0 bases from J, the gap between germline ends came to 8 bases. Germline CDR1 reads MGHDK; CDR2 reads SYGVNS. CDR3 size: 15 residues.

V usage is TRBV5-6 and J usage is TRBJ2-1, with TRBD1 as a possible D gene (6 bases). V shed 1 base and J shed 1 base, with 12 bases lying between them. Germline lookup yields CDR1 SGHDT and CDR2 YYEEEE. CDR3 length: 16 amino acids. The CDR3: CASSLKQGVSYNEQFF. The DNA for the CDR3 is TGTGCCAGCAGCTTGAAACAGGGTGTATCCTACAATGAGCAGTTCTTC.

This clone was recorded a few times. The CDR3 DNA sequence: TGTGCCTGGAGTGTACGGCCAGCGGGGGGGCCTACAGATACGCAGTATTTT. Translated, it gives CAWSVRPAGGPTDTQYF. The chain carries TRBV30 and TRBJ2-3; TRBD2 agrees at 10 bases. The CDR3 contains 17 residues. V was clipped by 0 bases and J by 3 bases; unmatched bases: 9. Germline-derived CDR1 and CDR2 are GTSNPN and SVGIG (reference sequence).

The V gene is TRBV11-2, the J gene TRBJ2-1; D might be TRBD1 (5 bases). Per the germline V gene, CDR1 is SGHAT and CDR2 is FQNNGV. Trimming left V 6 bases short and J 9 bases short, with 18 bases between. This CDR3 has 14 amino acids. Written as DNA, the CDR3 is TGTGCCAGCAGAAGGCAGGGCTCAAAAAGTGAGCAGTTCTTC. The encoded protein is CASRRQGSKSEQFF.

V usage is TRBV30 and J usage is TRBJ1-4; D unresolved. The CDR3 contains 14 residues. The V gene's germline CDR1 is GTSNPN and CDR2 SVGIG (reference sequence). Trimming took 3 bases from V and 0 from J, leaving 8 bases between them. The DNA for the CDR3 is TGTGCCTGGAGGGAGGGAACAACTAATGAAAAACTGTTTTTT. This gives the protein CAWREGTTNEKLFF.

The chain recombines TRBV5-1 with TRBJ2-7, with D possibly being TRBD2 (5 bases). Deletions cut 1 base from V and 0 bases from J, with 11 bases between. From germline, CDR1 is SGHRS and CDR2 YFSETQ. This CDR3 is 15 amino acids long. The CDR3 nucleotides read TGCGCCAGCAGCTTGAACGCGGGCGACTCCTACGAGCAGTACTTC. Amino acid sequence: CASSLNAGDSYEQYF.

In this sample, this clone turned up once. CDR3 region: CASSQGRGRAYEQYF. CDR3 sequence (DNA): TGTGCCAGCAGCCAAGGCAGGGGCCGGGCCTACGAGCAGTACTTC. The genes are TRBV9 and TRBJ2-7; a possible D gene is TRBD1 (6 bases). From germline, CDR1 is SGDLS and CDR2 YYNGEE. Between the trimmed V and J ends, which lost 4 bases and 2 bases, there was a span of 16 bases. The CDR3 has 15 amino acids.

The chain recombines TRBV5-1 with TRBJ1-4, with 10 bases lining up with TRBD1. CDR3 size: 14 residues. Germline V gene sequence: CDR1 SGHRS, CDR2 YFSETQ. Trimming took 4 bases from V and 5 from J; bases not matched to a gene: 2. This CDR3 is CASSKGQGNEKLFF. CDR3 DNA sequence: TGCGCCAGCAGCAAGGGACAGGGGAATGAAAAACTGTTTTTT.

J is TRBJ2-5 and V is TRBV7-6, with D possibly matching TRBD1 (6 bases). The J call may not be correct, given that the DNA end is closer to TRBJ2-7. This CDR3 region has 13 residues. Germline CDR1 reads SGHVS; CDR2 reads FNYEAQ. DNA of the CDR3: TGTGCCAGCAGCTTAGGAGGGGGCTACGAGCAGTACTTC. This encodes CASSLGGGYEQYF.

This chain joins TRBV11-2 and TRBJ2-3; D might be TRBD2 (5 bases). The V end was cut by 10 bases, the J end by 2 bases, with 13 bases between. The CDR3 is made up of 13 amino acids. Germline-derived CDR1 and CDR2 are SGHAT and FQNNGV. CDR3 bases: TGTGCCACCCCCGACTATGACACAGATACGCAGTATTTT. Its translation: CATPDYDTDTQYF. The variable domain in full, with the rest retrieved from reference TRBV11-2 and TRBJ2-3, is EAGVAQSPRYKIIEKRQSVAFWCNPISGHATLYWYQQILGQGPKLLIQFQNNGVVDDSQLPKDRFSAERLKGVDSTLKIQPAKLEDSAVYLCATPDYDTDTQYFGPGTRLTVL.

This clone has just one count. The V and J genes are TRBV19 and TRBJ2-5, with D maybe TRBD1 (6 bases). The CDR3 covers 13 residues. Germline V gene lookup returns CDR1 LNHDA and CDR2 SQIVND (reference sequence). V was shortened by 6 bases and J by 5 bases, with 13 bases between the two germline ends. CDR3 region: CASSTGIRETQYF. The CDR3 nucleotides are TGTGCCAGTAGCACAGGGATTCGGGAGACCCAGTACTTC.

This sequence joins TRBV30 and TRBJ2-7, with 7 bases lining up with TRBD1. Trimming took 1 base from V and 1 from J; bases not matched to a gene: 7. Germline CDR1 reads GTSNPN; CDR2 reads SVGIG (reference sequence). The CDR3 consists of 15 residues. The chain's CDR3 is CAWSAVRTGSYEQYF. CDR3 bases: TGTGCCTGGAGTGCCGTCCGGACAGGATCCTACGAGCAGTACTTC. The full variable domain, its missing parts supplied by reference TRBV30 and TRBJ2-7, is SQTIHQWPATLVQPVGSPLSLECTVEGTSNPNLYWYRQAAGRGLQLLFYSVGIGQISSEVPQNLSASRPQDRQFILSSKKLLLSDSGFYLCAWSAVRTGSYEQYFGPGTRLTVT.

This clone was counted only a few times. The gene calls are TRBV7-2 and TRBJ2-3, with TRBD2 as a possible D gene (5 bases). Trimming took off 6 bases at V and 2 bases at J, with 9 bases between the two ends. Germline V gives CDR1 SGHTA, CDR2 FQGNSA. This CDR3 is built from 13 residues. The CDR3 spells CASRLGPTDTQYF. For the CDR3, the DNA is TGTGCCAGCAGACTAGGCCCCACAGATACGCAGTATTTT.

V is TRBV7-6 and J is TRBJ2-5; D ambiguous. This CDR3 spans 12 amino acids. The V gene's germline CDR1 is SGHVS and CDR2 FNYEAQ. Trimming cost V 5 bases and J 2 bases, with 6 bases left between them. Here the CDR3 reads CASSPLQETQYF. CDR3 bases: TGTGCCAGCAGCCCTTTACAAGAGACCCAGTACTTC. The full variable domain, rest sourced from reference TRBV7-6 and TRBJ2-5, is GAGVSQSPRYKVTKRGQDVALRCDPISGHVSLYWYRQALGQGPEFLTYFNYEAQQDKSGLPNDRFSAERPEGSISTLTIQRTEQRDSAMYRCASSPLQETQYFGPGTRLLVL.

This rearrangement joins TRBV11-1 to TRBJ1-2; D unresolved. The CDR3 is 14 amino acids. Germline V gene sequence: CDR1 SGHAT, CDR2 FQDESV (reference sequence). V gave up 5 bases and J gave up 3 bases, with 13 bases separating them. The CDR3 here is CASSHWEGDYGYTF. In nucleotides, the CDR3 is TGTGCCAGCAGCCACTGGGAGGGCGACTATGGCTACACCTTC.

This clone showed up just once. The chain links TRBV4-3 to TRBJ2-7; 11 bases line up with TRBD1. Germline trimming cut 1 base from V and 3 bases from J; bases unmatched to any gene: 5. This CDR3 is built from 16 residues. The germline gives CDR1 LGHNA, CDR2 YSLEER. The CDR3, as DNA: TGCGCCAGCAGCCAAGGAACCGGGACAGGGGGCTACGAGCAGTACTTC. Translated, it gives CASSQGTGTGGYEQYF.

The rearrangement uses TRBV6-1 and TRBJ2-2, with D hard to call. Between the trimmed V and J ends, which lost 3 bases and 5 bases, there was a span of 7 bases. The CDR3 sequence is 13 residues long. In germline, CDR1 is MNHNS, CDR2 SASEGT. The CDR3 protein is CASSDRETGELFF. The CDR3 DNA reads TGTGCCAGCAGTGACCGAGAGACCGGGGAGCTGTTTTTT.

The CDR3 sequence: CASSIEVYSNQPQHF. The CDR3 nucleotides read TGTGCCAGTAGTATCGAGGTTTATAGCAATCAGCCCCAGCATTTT. The rearrangement joins TRBV19 to TRBJ1-5, with no clear D. Trimming took 3 bases from V and 0 from J, leaving 9 bases between them. Germline CDR1 is LNHDA and CDR2 is SQIVND (reference sequence). The CDR3 has 15 residues.

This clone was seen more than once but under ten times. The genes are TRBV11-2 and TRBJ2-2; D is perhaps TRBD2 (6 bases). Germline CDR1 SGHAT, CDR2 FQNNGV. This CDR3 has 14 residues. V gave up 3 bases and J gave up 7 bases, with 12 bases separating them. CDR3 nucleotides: TGTGCCAGCAGCTTTGGTTTCGGGGGCGGGGAGCTGTTTTTT. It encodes CASSFGFGGGELFF.

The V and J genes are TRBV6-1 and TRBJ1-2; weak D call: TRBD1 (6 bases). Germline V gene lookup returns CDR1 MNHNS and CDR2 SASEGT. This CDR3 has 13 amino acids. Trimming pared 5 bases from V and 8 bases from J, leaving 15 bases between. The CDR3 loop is CASSPDSRGGYTF. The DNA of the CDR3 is TGTGCCAGCAGTCCGGACAGTCGCGGGGGCTACACCTTC.

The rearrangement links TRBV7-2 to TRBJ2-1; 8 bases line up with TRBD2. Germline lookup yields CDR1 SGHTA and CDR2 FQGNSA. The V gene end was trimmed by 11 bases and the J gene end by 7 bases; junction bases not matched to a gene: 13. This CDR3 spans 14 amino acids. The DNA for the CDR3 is TGTGCCGGAGGAGGGGCCGGGACTAGAAATGAGCAGTTCTTC. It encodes CAGGGAGTRNEQFF.